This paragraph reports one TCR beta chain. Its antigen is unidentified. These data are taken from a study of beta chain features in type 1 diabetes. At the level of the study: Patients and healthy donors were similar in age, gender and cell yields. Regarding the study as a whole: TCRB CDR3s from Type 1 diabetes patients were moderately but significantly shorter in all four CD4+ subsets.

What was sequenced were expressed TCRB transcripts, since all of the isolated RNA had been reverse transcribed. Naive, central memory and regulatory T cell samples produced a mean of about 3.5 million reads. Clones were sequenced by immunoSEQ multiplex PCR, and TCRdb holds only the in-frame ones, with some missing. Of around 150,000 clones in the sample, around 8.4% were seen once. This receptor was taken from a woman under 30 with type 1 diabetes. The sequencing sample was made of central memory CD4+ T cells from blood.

CDR3 DNA sequence: TGTGCCAGCAGCCTGACGTCGGGGGGAGGAACTGAAGCTTTCTTT. Amino acids: CASSLTSGGGTEAFF. V and J are TRBV7-2 and TRBJ1-1; perhaps TRBD1 as D (5 bases). In germline, CDR1 is SGHTA, CDR2 FQGNSA. This CDR3 contains 15 residues. V gave up 5 bases and J gave up 5 bases, with 18 bases separating them. The variable domain in full, with the rest retrieved from reference TRBV7-2 and TRBJ1-1, is GAGVSQSPSNKVTEKGKDVELRCDPISGHTALYWYRQSLGQGLEFLIYFQGNSAPDKSGLPSDRFSAERTGGSVSTLTIQRTQQEDSAVYLCASSLTSGGGTEAFFGQGTRLTVV.